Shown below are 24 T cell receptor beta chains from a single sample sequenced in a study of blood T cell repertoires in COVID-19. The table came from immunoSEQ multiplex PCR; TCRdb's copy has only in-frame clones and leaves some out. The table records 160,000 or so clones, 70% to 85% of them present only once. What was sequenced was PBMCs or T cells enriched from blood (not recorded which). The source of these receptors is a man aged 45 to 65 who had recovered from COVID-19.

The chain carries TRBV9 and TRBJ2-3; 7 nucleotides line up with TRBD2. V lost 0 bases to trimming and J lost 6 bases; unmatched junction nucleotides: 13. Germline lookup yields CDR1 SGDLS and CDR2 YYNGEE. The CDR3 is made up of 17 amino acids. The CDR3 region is CASSVEPHVGGSDTQYF. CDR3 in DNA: TGTGCCAGCAGCGTAGAACCCCACGTGGGGGGGTCTGATACGCAGTATTTT.

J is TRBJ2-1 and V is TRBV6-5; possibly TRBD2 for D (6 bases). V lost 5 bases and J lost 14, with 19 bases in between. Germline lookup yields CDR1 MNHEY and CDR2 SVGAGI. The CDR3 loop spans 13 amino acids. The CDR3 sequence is CASSTSWRDQKFF. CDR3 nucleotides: TGTGCCAGCAGTACAAGTTGGAGGGATCAAAAGTTCTTC.

The CDR3 loop is CASSLGGPRAFF. The CDR3 DNA follows: TGTGCCAGCAGCTTGGGGGGGCCTCGAGCTTTCTTT. This rearrangement joins TRBV5-6 to TRBJ1-1; tentative D call: TRBD1 (6 bases). Trimming stripped 0 bases from V and 10 bases from J, with 10 bases between. This CDR3 has 12 amino acids. Germline V gives CDR1 SGHDT, CDR2 YYEEEE. The full variable domain, in which reference TRBV5-6 and TRBJ1-1 provide the parts outside the CDR3, is DAGVTQSPTHLIKTRGQQVTLRCSPKSGHDTVSWYQQALGQGPQFIFQYYEEEERQRGNFPDRFSGHQFPNYSSELNVNALLLGDSALYLCASSLGGPRAFFGQGTRLTVV.

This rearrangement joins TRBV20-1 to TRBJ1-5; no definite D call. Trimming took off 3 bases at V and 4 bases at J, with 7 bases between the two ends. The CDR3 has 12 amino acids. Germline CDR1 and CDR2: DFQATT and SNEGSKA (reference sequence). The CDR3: CSASWQNQPQHF. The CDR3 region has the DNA TGCAGTGCTAGTTGGCAGAATCAGCCCCAGCATTTT.

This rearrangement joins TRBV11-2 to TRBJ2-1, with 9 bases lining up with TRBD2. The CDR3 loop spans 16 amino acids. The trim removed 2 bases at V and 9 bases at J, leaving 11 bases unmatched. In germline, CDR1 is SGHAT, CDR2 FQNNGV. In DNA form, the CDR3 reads TGTGCCAGCAGCTTACGAGCGGCGGGGGGGCCCGTTGAGCAGTTCTTC. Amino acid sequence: CASSLRAAGGPVEQFF.

The CDR3 loop is CASGYVGGGNEQFF. As DNA, the CDR3 is TGTGCTAGTGGTTACGTGGGGGGGGGAAATGAGCAGTTCTTC. V usage is TRBV12-5 and J usage is TRBJ2-1; TRBD2 matches at 7 bases. The trim removed 4 bases at V and 7 bases at J, leaving 7 bases unmatched. Germline V gives CDR1 LGHNT, CDR2 FRNRAP. The CDR3 spans 14 residues.

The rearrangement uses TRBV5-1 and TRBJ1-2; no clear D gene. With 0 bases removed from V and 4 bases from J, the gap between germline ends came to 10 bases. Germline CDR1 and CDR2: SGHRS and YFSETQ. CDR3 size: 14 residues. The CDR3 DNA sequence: TGCGCCAGCAGCTTGGAGAACCTTAGCTATGGCTACACCTTC. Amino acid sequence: CASSLENLSYGYTF.

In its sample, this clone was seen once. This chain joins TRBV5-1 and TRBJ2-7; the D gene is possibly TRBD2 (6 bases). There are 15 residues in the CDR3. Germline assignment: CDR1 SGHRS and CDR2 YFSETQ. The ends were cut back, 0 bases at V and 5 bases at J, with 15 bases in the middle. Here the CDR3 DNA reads TGCGCCAGCAGCTTGGAAGGGGCGGGGTCAGACGAGCAGTACTTC. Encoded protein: CASSLEGAGSDEQYF.

The CDR3 nucleotides read TGTGCCAGCAGTTTGACAGGGACAGAGACCCAGTACTTC. Translated, it gives CASSLTGTETQYF. This chain links TRBV12-3 or TRBV12-4 with TRBJ2-5; 7 nucleotides line up with TRBD1. The J segment lost 4 bases and the V segment lost 3 bases, leaving 2 bases of the junction unmatched. This CDR3 comprises 13 residues.

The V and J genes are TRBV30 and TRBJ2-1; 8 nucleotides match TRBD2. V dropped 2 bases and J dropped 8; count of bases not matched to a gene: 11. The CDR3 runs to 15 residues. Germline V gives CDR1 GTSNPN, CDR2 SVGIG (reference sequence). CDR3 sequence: CAWSITGGGRDEQFF. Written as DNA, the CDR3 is TGTGCCTGGAGTATAACGGGGGGGGGACGCGATGAGCAGTTCTTC.

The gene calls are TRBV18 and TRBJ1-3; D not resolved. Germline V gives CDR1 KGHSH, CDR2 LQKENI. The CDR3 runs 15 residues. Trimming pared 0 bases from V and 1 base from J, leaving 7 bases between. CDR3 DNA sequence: TGTGCCAGCTCACCACCGGTGCAGTCTGGAAACACCATATATTTT. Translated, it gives CASSPPVQSGNTIYF.

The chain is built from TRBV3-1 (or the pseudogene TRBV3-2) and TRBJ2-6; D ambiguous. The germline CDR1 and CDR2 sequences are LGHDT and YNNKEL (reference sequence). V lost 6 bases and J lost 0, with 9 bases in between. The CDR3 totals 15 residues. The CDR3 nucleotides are TGTGCCAGCAGGGCCCAGCGCTCTGGGGCCAACGTCCTGACTTTC. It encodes CASRAQRSGANVLTF.

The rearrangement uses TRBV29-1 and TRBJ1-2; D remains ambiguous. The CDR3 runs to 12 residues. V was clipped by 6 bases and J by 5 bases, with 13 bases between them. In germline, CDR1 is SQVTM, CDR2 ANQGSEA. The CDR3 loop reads CSVAGGIYGYTF. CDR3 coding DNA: TGCAGCGTCGCTGGCGGAATTTATGGCTACACCTTC.

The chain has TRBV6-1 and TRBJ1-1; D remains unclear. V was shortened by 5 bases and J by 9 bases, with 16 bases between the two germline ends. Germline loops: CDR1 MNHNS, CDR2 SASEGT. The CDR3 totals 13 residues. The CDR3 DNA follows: TGTGCCAGCAGTCCTTCTTTGGAGGGTAAAGCTTTCTTT. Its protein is CASSPSLEGKAFF.

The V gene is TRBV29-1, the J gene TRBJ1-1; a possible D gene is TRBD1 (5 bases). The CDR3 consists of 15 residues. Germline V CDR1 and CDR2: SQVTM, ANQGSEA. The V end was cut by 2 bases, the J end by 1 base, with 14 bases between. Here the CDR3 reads CSVEHKLTENTEAFF. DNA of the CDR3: TGCAGCGTTGAACATAAGCTGACAGAGAACACTGAAGCTTTCTTT.

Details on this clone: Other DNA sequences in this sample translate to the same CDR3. For the CDR3, the DNA is TGCGCCAGCAGCCGACTAGCGGGGGAGGAGACCCAGTACTTC. Translating it yields CASSRLAGEETQYF. This chain uses TRBV5-1 with TRBJ2-5; 12 positions match TRBD2. The CDR3 extends over 14 amino acids. The V segment lost 4 bases and the J segment 5 bases; nucleotides outside the gene matches: 3. Germline-derived CDR1 and CDR2 are SGHRS and YFSETQ.

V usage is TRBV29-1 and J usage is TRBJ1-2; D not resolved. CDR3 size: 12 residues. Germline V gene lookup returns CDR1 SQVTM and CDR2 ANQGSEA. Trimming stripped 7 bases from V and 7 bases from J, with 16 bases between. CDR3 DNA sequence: TGCAGCGAAGCAGGTTCCGCGGGTGGCTACACCTTC. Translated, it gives CSEAGSAGGYTF. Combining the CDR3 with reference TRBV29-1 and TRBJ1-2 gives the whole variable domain SAVISQKPSRDICQRGTSLTIQCQVDSQVTMMFWYRQQPGQSLTLIATANQGSEATYESGFVIDKFPISRPNLTFSTLTVSNMSPEDSSIYLCSEAGSAGGYTFGSGTRLTVV.

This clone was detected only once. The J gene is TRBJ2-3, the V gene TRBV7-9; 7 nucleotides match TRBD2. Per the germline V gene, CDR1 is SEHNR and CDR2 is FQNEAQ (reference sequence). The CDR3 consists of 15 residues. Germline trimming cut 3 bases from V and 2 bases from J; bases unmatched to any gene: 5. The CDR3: CASSLAAGSTDTQYF. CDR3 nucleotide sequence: TGTGCCAGCAGCTTGGCAGCGGGGTCCACAGATACGCAGTATTTT.

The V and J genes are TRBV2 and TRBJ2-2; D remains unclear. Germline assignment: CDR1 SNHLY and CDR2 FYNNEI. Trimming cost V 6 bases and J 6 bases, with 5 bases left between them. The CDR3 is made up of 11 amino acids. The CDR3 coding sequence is TGTGCCAGCAGAACAGCCGGGGAGCTGTTTTTT. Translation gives CASRTAGELFF.

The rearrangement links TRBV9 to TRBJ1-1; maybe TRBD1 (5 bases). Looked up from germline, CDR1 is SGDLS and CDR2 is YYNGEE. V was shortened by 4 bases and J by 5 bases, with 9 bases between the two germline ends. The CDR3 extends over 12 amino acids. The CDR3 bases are TGTGCCAGCAGCCCAGGGAGGACTGAAGCTTTCTTT. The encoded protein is CASSPGRTEAFF.

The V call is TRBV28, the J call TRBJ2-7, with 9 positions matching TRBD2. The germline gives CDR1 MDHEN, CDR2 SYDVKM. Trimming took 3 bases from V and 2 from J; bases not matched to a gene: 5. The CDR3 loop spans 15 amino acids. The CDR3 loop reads CASSFQTSGTYEQYF. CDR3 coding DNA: TGTGCCAGCAGTTTCCAGACTAGCGGAACCTACGAGCAGTACTTC.

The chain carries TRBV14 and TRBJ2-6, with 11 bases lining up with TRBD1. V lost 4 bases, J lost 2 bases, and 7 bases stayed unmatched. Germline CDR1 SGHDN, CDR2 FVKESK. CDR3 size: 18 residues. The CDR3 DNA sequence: TGTGCCAGCAGCCCCCGGACAGGGGGCCTTCCTGGGGCCAACGTCCTGACTTTC. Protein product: CASSPRTGGLPGANVLTF.

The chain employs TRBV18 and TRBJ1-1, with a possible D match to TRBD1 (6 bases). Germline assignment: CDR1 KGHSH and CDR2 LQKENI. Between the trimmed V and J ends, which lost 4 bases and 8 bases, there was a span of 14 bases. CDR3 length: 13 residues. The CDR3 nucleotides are TGTGCCAGCTCACAACGACAGGACTCAGAAGCTTTCTTT. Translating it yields CASSQRQDSEAFF.

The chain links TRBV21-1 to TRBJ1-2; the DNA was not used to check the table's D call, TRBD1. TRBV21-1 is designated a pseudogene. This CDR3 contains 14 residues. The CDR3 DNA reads TGTGCCAGCAGCATAAAAGACAGTAACTATGGCTACACCTTC. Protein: CASSIKDSNYGYTF.